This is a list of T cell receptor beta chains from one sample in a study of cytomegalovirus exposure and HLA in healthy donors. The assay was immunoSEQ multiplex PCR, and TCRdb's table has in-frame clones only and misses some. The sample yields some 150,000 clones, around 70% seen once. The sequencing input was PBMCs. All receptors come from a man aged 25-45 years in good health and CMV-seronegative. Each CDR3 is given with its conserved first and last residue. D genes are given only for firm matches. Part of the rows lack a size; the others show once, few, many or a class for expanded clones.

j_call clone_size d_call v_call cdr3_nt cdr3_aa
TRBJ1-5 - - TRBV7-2 TGTGCCAGCAGCCTGGACGGGGTTAGCAATCAGCCCCAGAATTTT CASSLDGVSNQPQNF
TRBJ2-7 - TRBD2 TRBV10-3 TGTGCCATCAGTGAGTCGCGTGGGGGAGGGAGCTCCTACGAGCAGTACTTC CAISESRGGGSSYEQYF
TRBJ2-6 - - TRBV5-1 TGCGCCAGCAGAGGGGACATTGACTCTGGGGCCAACGTCCTGACTTTC CASRGDIDSGANVLTF
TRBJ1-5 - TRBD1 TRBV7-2 TGTGCCAGCAGTCGGGACAGGGGCAATCAGCCCCAGCATTTT CASSRDRGNQPQHF
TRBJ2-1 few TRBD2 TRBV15 TGTGCCACCAGCAGAGATTTGGGGACTAGCAGTGAGCAGTTCTTC CATSRDLGTSSEQFF
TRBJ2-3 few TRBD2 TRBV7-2 TGTGCCAGCAGCTTAAGGCGGGGGGGCCCGGATACGCAGTATTTT CASSLRRGGPDTQYF
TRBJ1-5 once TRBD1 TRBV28 TGTGCCAGCAGTGCCGGGACAGCCCAGGGAGCCCAGCATTTT CASSAGTAQGAQHF
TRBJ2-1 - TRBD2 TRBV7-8 TGTGCCAGCAGCTTAGGGCCTAGCGGGGGTCCCTACAATGAGCAGTTCTTC CASSLGPSGGPYNEQFF
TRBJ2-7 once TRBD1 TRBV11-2 TGTGCCAGCAGCTCTACCGGACAGGGGTCCTACGAGCAGTACTTC CASSSTGQGSYEQYF
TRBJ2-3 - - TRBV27 TGTGCCAGCAGTCAAGACACAGCTAGCACAGATACGCAGTATTTT CASSQDTASTDTQYF
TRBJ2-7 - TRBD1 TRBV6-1 TGTGCCAGCAGACAGGGACAGGGCCTCTCCTACGAGCAGTACTTC CASRQGQGLSYEQYF
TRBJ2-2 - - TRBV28 TGTGCCAGCAGTTCTCCCCAGGGGGGCACCGGGGAGCTGTTTTTT CASSSPQGGTGELFF
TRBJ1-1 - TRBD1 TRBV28 TGTGCCAGCACCCCGCCGGGACAGATACGCCCTGAAGCTTTCTTT CASTPPGQIRPEAFF
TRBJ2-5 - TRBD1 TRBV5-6 TGTGCCAGCAGCCCGACAGGGATTGAGACCCAGTACTTC CASSPTGIETQYF
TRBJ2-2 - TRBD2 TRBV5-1 TGCGCCAGCAGCTTGGCTTGGCGGGGGGATTCAACCGGGGAGCTGTTTTTT CASSLAWRGDSTGELFF
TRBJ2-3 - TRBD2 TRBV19 TGTGCCAGTAGTCCTCTAGCGGGGAACACAGATACGCAGTATTTT CASSPLAGNTDTQYF
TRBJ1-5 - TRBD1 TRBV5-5 TGTGCCAGCAGCCCCACGACAGGGAATCAGCCCCAGCATTTT CASSPTTGNQPQHF
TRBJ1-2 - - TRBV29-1 TGCAGCGTTGACGACACCTATGGCTACACCTTC CSVDDTYGYTF
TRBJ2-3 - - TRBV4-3 TGCGCCAGCAGCCAAGAAAGGGCTAGCGGCACAGATACGCAGTATTTT CASSQERASGTDTQYF
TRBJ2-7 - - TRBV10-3 TGTGCCGCACAAACAGGGCTAGGCGACGAGCAGTACTTC CAAQTGLGDEQYF
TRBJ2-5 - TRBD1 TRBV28 TGTGCCAGCACCACCGGGACAGGGGGCGTTGAGACCCAGTACTTC CASTTGTGGVETQYF
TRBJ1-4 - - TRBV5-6 TGTGCCAGCAGCGTTACGTTACAGGGTAGTGGGAATGAAAAACTGTTTTTT CASSVTLQGSGNEKLFF
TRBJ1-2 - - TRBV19 TGTGCCAGTAGTATAGATGCCCCCATGAGGGGCTACACCTTC CASSIDAPMRGYTF
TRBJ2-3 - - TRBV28 TGTGCCAGCAGTTTCGGGTCGGGCACAGATACGCAGTATTTT CASSFGSGTDTQYF
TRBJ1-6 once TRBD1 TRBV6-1 TGTGCCAGCAGTGAACGACAGGGGCTTAATTCACCCCTCAACTTT CASSERQGLNSPLNF
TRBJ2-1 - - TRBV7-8 TGTGCCAGCAGCTCCTCTGCTCTGCGGGGGCGAAATGAGCAGTTCTTC CASSSSALRGRNEQFF
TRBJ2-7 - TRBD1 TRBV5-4 TGTGCCAGCAGCTCCGCGGGACAGGGGCCCTACGAGCAGTACTTC CASSSAGQGPYEQYF
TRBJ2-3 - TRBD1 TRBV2 TGTGCCAGCATCCCCCATCTGACAGGGGGCACAGATACGCAGTATTTT CASIPHLTGGTDTQYF
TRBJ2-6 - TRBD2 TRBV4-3 TGCGCCAGCAGCCAAGAGGCAAGCGGGGCTGGGGCCAACGTCCTGACTTTC CASSQEASGAGANVLTF
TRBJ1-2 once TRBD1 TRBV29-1 TGCAGCGTTGAAACCCCGACAGGGGGTGGCTACACCTTC CSVETPTGGGYTF
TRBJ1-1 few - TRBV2 TGTGCCAGCACGCGGATGAACACTGAAGCTTTCTTT CASTRMNTEAFF
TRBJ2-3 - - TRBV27 TGTGCCAGCAGTTCCGGGACACCAGATACGCAGTATTTT CASSSGTPDTQYF
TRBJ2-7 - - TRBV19 TGTGCCAGTAGTATAGATTCTTCCCATGGACAGGAGCAGTACTTC CASSIDSSHGQEQYF
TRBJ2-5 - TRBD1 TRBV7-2 TGTGCCAGCAGCCCGCGACAGGGGGCGCAGACCCAGTACTTC CASSPRQGAQTQYF
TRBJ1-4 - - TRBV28 TGTGCCAGCAGTTCTCAGGGCACAGGGAATGAAAAACTGTTTTTT CASSSQGTGNEKLFF
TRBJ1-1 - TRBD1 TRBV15 TGTGCCACCAGCAGAAAAGTTGGGACAGACCCCATGAACACTGAAGCTTTCTTT CATSRKVGTDPMNTEAFF